This T cell receptor (beta chain) was observed in a study of OX40 agonist ivuxolimab in advanced cancers. As for the study in general: It was ivuxolimab, an agonistic anti-OX40 (CD134) antibody, that patients were treated with.

The CDR3 is 20 residues long. With respect to this clone: Its antigen is not identified.

General study findings and limits: Certain nonresponders likewise exhibited a low normalized T-cell clonal expansion.

Assay used: immunoSEQ multiplex PCR; TCRdb lists only in-frame clones, some missing. Here the sample spans 30,000 to 35,000 clones, roughly 79% being singletons. The specimen was CD4+ or CD8+ T cells sorted from blood, collected in a trial of the OX40 agonist ivuxolimab. This sequence originates from an adult with an advanced solid tumor such as melanoma, head and neck, liver or kidney cancer. The J gene is TRBJ1-4, the V gene TRBV21-1; TRBD1, the D gene given by the table, was not confirmed from the DNA. TRBV21-1 is termed a pseudogene. CDR3 amino acids: CASSKALLGFETELNEKLFF. CDR3 coding DNA: TGTGCCAGCAGCAAAGCGCTTTTAGGGTTTGAGACAGAGCTTAATGAAAAACTGTTTTTT.